This T cell receptor (beta chain) derives from a study of vaccination effects on CD4 cells after COVID-19. Study-wide context: Participants were given two doses of BNT162b2 or mRNA-1273 vaccine. Study-wide results and limits: Marked clonal contraction was seen late after vaccination (in both infection- and vaccine-induced clones).

Expansion of antigen-specific CD4+ T cells with viral peptide pools was carried out by the ViraFEST assay before sequencing. Scientists isolated CD4+ T cells after a roughly 9-day culture period ended. Absence of prior SARS-CoV-2 infection characterized the vaccine recipients, who showed negative nucleocapsid antibodies. Researchers reported culturing 2 million to 2.5 million PBMC in each well, adding around 9.6 IU/ml IL-2 and about 10 ug/ml peptides. Measured with immunoSEQ multiplex PCR; TCRdb has only the in-frame clones, and not every one. Here the sample spans 65,000 to 90,000 clones, 78% being singletons. Trimming took 2 bases from V and 7 from J; bases not matched to a gene: 11. This CDR3 region has 16 residues. Per the germline V gene, CDR1 is LGHDT and CDR2 is YNNKEL (reference sequence). Worth noting for this clone: Its antigen is unknown.

This TCR was sampled from a human donor who received a COVID-19 vaccine. The chain uses TRBV3-1 (or the pseudogene TRBV3-2) and TRBJ2-3; 8 bases are shared with TRBD1. The sequenced sample was CD4+ T cells from PBMCs cultured with SARS-CoV-2 spike peptides, obtained before COVID-19 vaccination. CDR3 in amino acids: CASSQYRDRRFYTQYF. In nucleotides, the CDR3 is TGTGCCAGCAGCCAATACCGGGACAGGCGTTTTTATACGCAGTATTTT.